A single sample gave rise to the 30 T cell receptor beta chains below, sequenced in a study of cytomegalovirus exposure and HLA in healthy donors. The PCR employed 60 Vbeta primers together with 13 Jbeta primers. Repertoires were generated with immunoSEQ multiplex PCR, while TCRdb's copy carries only in-frame clones and drops some. The data hold more than 95,000 clones, with nearly 80% observed a single time. Sequencing input: PBMCs. The receptors originated from a man aged 60-69 years in good health and CMV-seropositive.

This clone has just a few counts. The rearrangement links TRBV5-6 to TRBJ2-1; tentatively, D is TRBD2 (6 bases). In germline, CDR1 is SGHDT, CDR2 YYEEEE. V lost 0 bases, J lost 6 bases, and 13 bases lay in between. The CDR3 is 15 residues long. The CDR3 spells CASSLVSGEINEQFF. CDR3 sequence (DNA): TGTGCCAGCAGCTTGGTTTCGGGGGAGATCAATGAGCAGTTCTTC. Drawing the rest from reference TRBV5-6 and TRBJ2-1, the complete variable domain is DAGVTQSPTHLIKTRGQQVTLRCSPKSGHDTVSWYQQALGQGPQFIFQYYEEEERQRGNFPDRFSGHQFPNYSSELNVNALLLGDSALYLCASSLVSGEINEQFFGPGTRLTVL.

The J gene is TRBJ1-1, the V gene TRBV9, with 7 bases aligning to TRBD1. With 3 bases clipped from V and 8 bases from J, the junction kept 7 bases outside the gene matches. The germline V gene encodes CDR1 SGDLS and CDR2 YYNGEE. CDR3 length: 13 residues. The CDR3 nucleotides read TGTGCCAGCAGCGAGACAGGGACAAGGGAAGCTTTCTTT. This gives the protein CASSETGTREAFF.

V and J are TRBV5-1 and TRBJ2-3; 16 nucleotides match TRBD2. Germline V gene sequence: CDR1 SGHRS, CDR2 YFSETQ. V lost 4 bases, J lost 5 bases, and 7 bases stayed unmatched. The CDR3 totals 17 residues. CDR3 in DNA: TGCGCCAGCAGCCCCGGGACTAGCGGGGGGGCAGGAGATACGCAGTATTTT. The encoded protein is CASSPGTSGGAGDTQYF.

V usage is TRBV6-5 and J usage is TRBJ2-3, with D possibly being TRBD2 (6 bases). Trimming pared 6 bases from V and 4 bases from J, leaving 14 bases between. CDR3 length equals 14 residues. The V gene's germline CDR1 is MNHEY and CDR2 SVGAGI. The CDR3 coding sequence is TGTGCCAGCAGCCCGGACCCGGGAGCAGATACGCAGTATTTT. Translating gives CASSPDPGADTQYF.

The genes are TRBV4-3 and TRBJ2-5, with D unresolved. In germline, CDR1 is LGHNA, CDR2 YSLEER. V dropped 5 bases and J dropped 2 bases, with 9 bases sitting between them. The CDR3 is 13 residues long. As DNA, the CDR3 is TGCGCCAGCAGCTCCCAAGCGCAAGAGACCCAGTACTTC. It is translated as CASSSQAQETQYF.

The CDR3 loop reads CASSWGIGGANNEQFF. CDR3 sequence (DNA): TGTGCCAGCAGCTGGGGTATCGGGGGGGCTAACAATGAGCAGTTCTTC. The V gene is TRBV5-4, the J gene TRBJ2-1; TRBD2 matches at 8 bases. The CDR3 totals 16 residues. J gave up 5 bases and V 3 bases, and 10 bases lay outside the gene matches. CDR1 is SGHNT and CDR2 is YYREEE in the germline V gene (reference sequence).

The rearrangement links TRBV27 to TRBJ1-4; D is ambiguous. Germline V gene data show CDR1 as MNHEY and CDR2 as SMNVEV (reference sequence). The CDR3 sequence is 13 residues long. V was cut by 6 bases and J by 7 bases, with 12 bases left in between. Written as DNA, the CDR3 is TGTGCCAGCAGAAAAAGTGATAGTGAAAAACTGTTTTTT. This codes for CASRKSDSEKLFF.

The chain has TRBV6-5 and TRBJ2-5; possible D gene TRBD1, 6 bases. CDR3 size: 15 residues. CDR1 and CDR2 from the germline V gene are MNHEY and SVGAGI. Trimming left V 6 bases short and J 5 bases short, with 19 bases between. In DNA, the CDR3 is TGTGCCAGCAGATTGAGCAGGGCAAGGGGGGAGACCCAGTACTTC. Amino acid sequence: CASRLSRARGETQYF.

A single count supports this clone. This chain joins TRBV19 and TRBJ2-5, with D maybe TRBD1 (6 bases). Per germline, CDR1 LNHDA and CDR2 SQIVND (reference sequence). The CDR3 is made up of 15 amino acids. V lost 10 bases and J 5 bases, leaving 23 bases between the germline ends. CDR3 sequence (DNA): TGTGCCACTTCAGGGGCAGGGGTTTCACAGGAGACCCAGTACTTC. Translating it yields CATSGAGVSQETQYF. Full variable domain (missing parts from reference TRBV19 and TRBJ2-5): DGGITQSPKYLFRKEGQNVTLSCEQNLNHDAMYWYRQDPGQGLRLIYYSQIVNDFQKGDIAEGYSVSREKKESFPLTVTSAQKNPTAFYLCATSGAGVSQETQYFGPGTRLLVL.

This rearrangement joins TRBV2 to TRBJ1-5; 9 bases line up with TRBD1. Germline CDR1 reads SNHLY; CDR2 reads FYNNEI. J lost 1 base, V lost 7 bases, and 5 bases had no gene match. This CDR3 comprises 15 residues. The CDR3: CASMEGQGSNQPQHF. DNA for the CDR3: TGTGCCAGCATGGAGGGACAGGGAAGCAATCAGCCCCAGCATTTT.

This chain connects TRBV6-4 to TRBJ2-6; the D gene is possibly TRBD1 (5 bases). Trimming left V 0 bases short and J 0 bases short, with 6 bases between. The CDR3 loop spans 16 amino acids. CDR1 and CDR2 from the germline V gene are MRHNA and SNTAGT. The CDR3 loop is CASSDSDNSGANVLTF. CDR3 DNA sequence: TGTGCCAGCAGTGACTCGGACAACTCTGGGGCCAACGTCCTGACTTTC.

This clone was counted only a few times. The gene calls are TRBV19 and TRBJ1-1, with TRBD1 identical over 10 bases. After removal of 3 bases from V and 0 bases from J, the junction contained 1 base not matched to a gene. This CDR3 is 15 amino acids long. The germline CDR1 and CDR2 sequences are LNHDA and SQIVND (reference sequence). The DNA for the CDR3 is TGTGCCAGTAGTATGGGGACAGGGGTGAACACTGAAGCTTTCTTT. Translating it yields CASSMGTGVNTEAFF.

The chain links TRBV5-1 to TRBJ2-7; D is unclear. The ends were cut back, 4 bases at V and 3 bases at J, with 14 bases in the middle. Germline V gene lookup returns CDR1 SGHRS and CDR2 YFSETQ. CDR3 length: 14 residues. The CDR3 spells CASSQGDYLYEQYF. In nucleotides, the CDR3 is TGCGCCAGCAGCCAAGGAGATTATCTCTACGAGCAGTACTTC.

The CDR3 loop reads CASSERLLTEPQHF. DNA for the CDR3: TGTGCCAGCTCAGAGCGTTTGCTAACCGAGCCCCAGCATTTT. This chain joins TRBV18 and TRBJ1-5; D is unresolved. The CDR3 is made up of 14 amino acids. CDR1 KGHSH and CDR2 LQKENI come from the germline V gene. The V end was cut by 5 bases, the J end by 8 bases, with 16 bases between.

This clone came up once. The chain links TRBV18 to TRBJ1-1, with a possible D match to TRBD1 (6 bases). Deletions cut 2 bases from V and 1 base from J, with 11 bases between. Germline values: CDR1 KGHSH, CDR2 LQKENI. This CDR3 region has 15 residues. CDR3 protein: CASSPIQGKNTEAFF. The CDR3 region has the DNA TGTGCCAGCTCACCAATACAGGGAAAGAACACTGAAGCTTTCTTT.

This sequence joins TRBV23-1 and TRBJ1-5; D is perhaps TRBD1 (5 bases). TRBV23-1 is noted as an ORF with a role that remains uncertain. The CDR3 loop spans 18 amino acids. With 4 bases removed from V and 0 bases from J, the gap between germline ends came to 19 bases. In DNA form, the CDR3 reads TGCGCCAGCAGTCCATTGCGGGACCCGGCCGATAGCAATCAGCCCCAGCATTTT. Residues: CASSPLRDPADSNQPQHF.

V gene TRBV30 combines with J gene TRBJ2-3; TRBD2 matches at 8 bases. After removal of 0 bases from V and 6 bases from J, the junction contained 2 bases not matched to a gene. CDR1 is GTSNPN and CDR2 is SVGIG in the germline V gene (reference sequence). The CDR3 is made up of 13 amino acids. Written as DNA, the CDR3 is TGTGCCTGGAGTGTCCCGGGGGGGGATACGCAGTATTTT. Amino acids: CAWSVPGGDTQYF.

This clone was seen only once. CDR3 region: CASSEGKWAGTEAFF. In DNA form, the CDR3 reads TGTGCCAGCAGTGAAGGGAAGTGGGCAGGTACCGAAGCTTTCTTT. The rearrangement joins TRBV6-1 to TRBJ1-1, with no clear D. V dropped 1 base and J dropped 8 bases, with 17 bases sitting between them. The CDR3 is 15 amino acids. Germline V gene lookup returns CDR1 MNHNS and CDR2 SASEGT.

The chain is built from TRBV18 and TRBJ2-1; TRBD2 matches 9 bases. V was clipped by 0 bases and J by 2 bases; unmatched bases: 5. Germline V gene lookup returns CDR1 KGHSH and CDR2 LQKENI. The CDR3 totals 17 residues. CDR3 sequence (DNA): TGTGCCAGCTCACCACCGCACGGCGGGGGGGCCTACAATGAGCAGTTCTTC. Residues: CASSPPHGGGAYNEQFF.

The chain recombines TRBV19 with TRBJ2-1, with 8 bases identical to TRBD2. V shed 7 bases, J shed 3 bases, and the junction held 8 bases outside the gene matches. Germline loops: CDR1 LNHDA, CDR2 SQIVND (reference sequence). The CDR3 sequence is 15 residues long. As DNA, the CDR3 is TGTGCCAGTAAAGTGGCGGGGGGCTTCTACAATGAGCAGTTCTTC. Amino acids: CASKVAGGFYNEQFF.

The genes are TRBV5-1 and TRBJ1-2; D is uncertain. The CDR3 loop spans 12 amino acids. V dropped 0 bases and J dropped 6 bases, with 6 bases sitting between them. Germline-derived CDR1 and CDR2 are SGHRS and YFSETQ. This chain's CDR3 is CASSLVQDGYTF. The DNA of the CDR3 is TGCGCCAGCAGCTTGGTTCAGGATGGCTACACCTTC.

This clone was observed a few times. V gene TRBV7-9 combines with J gene TRBJ1-4, with 9 bases aligning to TRBD1. CDR3 length equals 14 residues. V lost 6 bases and J lost 10; bases outside the gene matches: 9. The germline V gene encodes CDR1 SEHNR and CDR2 FQNEAQ (reference sequence). The CDR3: CASRGTGSNGKLFF. The CDR3 DNA reads as TGTGCCAGCAGAGGGACAGGGAGTAACGGAAAACTGTTTTTT. The variable domain in full, with the rest retrieved from reference TRBV7-9 and TRBJ1-4, is DTGVSQNPRHKITKRGQNVTFRCDPISEHNRLYWYRQTLGQGPEFLTYFQNEAQLEKSRLLSDRFSAERPKGSFSTLEIQRTEQGDSAMYLCASRGTGSNGKLFFGSGTQLSVL.

The V gene is TRBV7-6, the J gene TRBJ1-4, with 7 bases fitting TRBD1. Germline CDR1 and CDR2: SGHVS and FNYEAQ. The CDR3 spans 15 residues. V shed 2 bases and J 5 bases; nucleotides not matched to a gene: 5. CDR3 sequence reads: CASSLWGQRNEKLFF. In nucleotides, the CDR3 is TGTGCCAGCAGCTTATGGGGACAGAGAAATGAAAAACTGTTTTTT.

This clone has only one observation. This rearrangement joins TRBV6-1 to TRBJ2-2; 12 bases match TRBD2. The V and J ends lost 4 bases and 3 bases, in that order; junction bases with no gene match: 3. This CDR3 region has 16 residues. Germline V gives CDR1 MNHNS, CDR2 SASEGT. As DNA, the CDR3 is TGTGCCAGCAGTGGACTAGCGGGGGTTTACACCGGGGAGCTGTTTTTT. This encodes CASSGLAGVYTGELFF.

This clone was seen ten or more times. The chain carries TRBV4-1 and TRBJ1-3; D not resolved. Trimming took 0 bases from V and 0 from J, leaving 18 bases between them. The CDR3 runs to 19 residues. Per the germline V gene, CDR1 is MGHRA and CDR2 is YSYEKL. The CDR3 nucleotides read TGCGCCAGCAGCCAAGACCTCGAACGAACCTACCTCTCTGGAAACACCATATATTTT. Its translation: CASSQDLERTYLSGNTIYF.

The V and J genes are TRBV11-1 and TRBJ1-1; D remains unclear. Looked up from germline, CDR1 is SGHAT and CDR2 is FQDESV (reference sequence). The CDR3 totals 14 residues. Trimming took 3 bases from V and 1 from J, leaving 9 bases between them. As DNA, the CDR3 is TGTGCCAGCAGCTTCGGGGAGGGGAACACTGAAGCTTTCTTT. Translated, it gives CASSFGEGNTEAFF. Together with reference TRBV11-1 and TRBJ1-1, the CDR3 gives the full variable domain: EAEVAQSPRYKITEKSQAVAFWCDPISGHATLYWYRQILGQGPELLVQFQDESVVDDSQLPKDRFSAERLKGVDSTLKIQPAELGDSAMYLCASSFGEGNTEAFFGQGTRLTVV.

The V call is TRBV7-3, the J call TRBJ2-1; D is possibly TRBD1 (5 bases). CDR1 is SGHTA, CDR2 FQGTGA, per germline. The CDR3 has 14 amino acids. The V gene lost 6 bases and the J gene lost 0 bases, with 9 bases spanning the gap. The CDR3 region is CASRNRSSYNEQFF. CDR3 DNA: TGTGCCAGCAGGAACAGGAGCTCCTACAATGAGCAGTTCTTC.

This clone was observed once. This chain connects TRBV6-5 to TRBJ2-7; possibly TRBD1 for D (6 bases). Germline CDR1 is MNHEY and CDR2 is SVGAGI. Trimming pared 5 bases from V and 2 bases from J, leaving 13 bases between. This CDR3 region has 14 residues. In DNA, the CDR3 is TGTGCCAGCAGTCAGCCGGGACAAACCTACGAGCAGTACTTC. This gives the protein CASSQPGQTYEQYF.

The CDR3 DNA reads TGTGCCAGCAACGAAGCCAGGGGTAATTCACCCCTCCACTTT. Its translation: CASNEARGNSPLHF. The chain combines TRBV2 with TRBJ1-6; D is possibly TRBD1 (6 bases). Trimming pared 7 bases from V and 6 bases from J, leaving 13 bases between. Germline loops: CDR1 SNHLY, CDR2 FYNNEI. The CDR3 has 14 residues.

The chain has TRBV7-2 and TRBJ2-5, with a tentative D call TRBD2 (6 bases). The CDR3 has 14 amino acids. Deletions cut 0 bases from V and 5 bases from J, with 10 bases between. Germline CDR1 SGHTA, CDR2 FQGNSA. This CDR3 is CASSLAGRWETQYF. The CDR3 bases are TGTGCCAGCAGCTTAGCGGGGAGGTGGGAGACCCAGTACTTC.